This entry describes one TCR beta chain. Here immunoSEQ multiplex PCR was the method, and the copy in TCRdb shows in-frame clones only, minus some. The profile covers about 580,000 clones, with roughly 98% appearing a single time and around 0.3% taken by the ten largest. This specimen comes from a study of shared clonotypes between healthy human individuals. Germline values: CDR1 MGHDK, CDR2 SYGVNS. Trimming cost V 1 base and J 6 bases; bases outside gene matches: 10. The CDR3 is 16 amino acids. Selected positively for CCR7 and CD45RO-negative, naive CD8 cells excluded terminally differentiated effector memory CD45RA+ cells.

The clonotype originates from a man between 25 and 39 years old in good health. Sequencing used naive CD8+ T cells sorted from blood. The chain recombines TRBV25-1 with TRBJ1-2, with TRBD1 identical over 8 bases. CDR3 DNA: TGTGCCAGCAGTGAATCGACAGGGGCCCCTTTAAATGGCTACACCTTC. Protein: CASSESTGAPLNGYTF.